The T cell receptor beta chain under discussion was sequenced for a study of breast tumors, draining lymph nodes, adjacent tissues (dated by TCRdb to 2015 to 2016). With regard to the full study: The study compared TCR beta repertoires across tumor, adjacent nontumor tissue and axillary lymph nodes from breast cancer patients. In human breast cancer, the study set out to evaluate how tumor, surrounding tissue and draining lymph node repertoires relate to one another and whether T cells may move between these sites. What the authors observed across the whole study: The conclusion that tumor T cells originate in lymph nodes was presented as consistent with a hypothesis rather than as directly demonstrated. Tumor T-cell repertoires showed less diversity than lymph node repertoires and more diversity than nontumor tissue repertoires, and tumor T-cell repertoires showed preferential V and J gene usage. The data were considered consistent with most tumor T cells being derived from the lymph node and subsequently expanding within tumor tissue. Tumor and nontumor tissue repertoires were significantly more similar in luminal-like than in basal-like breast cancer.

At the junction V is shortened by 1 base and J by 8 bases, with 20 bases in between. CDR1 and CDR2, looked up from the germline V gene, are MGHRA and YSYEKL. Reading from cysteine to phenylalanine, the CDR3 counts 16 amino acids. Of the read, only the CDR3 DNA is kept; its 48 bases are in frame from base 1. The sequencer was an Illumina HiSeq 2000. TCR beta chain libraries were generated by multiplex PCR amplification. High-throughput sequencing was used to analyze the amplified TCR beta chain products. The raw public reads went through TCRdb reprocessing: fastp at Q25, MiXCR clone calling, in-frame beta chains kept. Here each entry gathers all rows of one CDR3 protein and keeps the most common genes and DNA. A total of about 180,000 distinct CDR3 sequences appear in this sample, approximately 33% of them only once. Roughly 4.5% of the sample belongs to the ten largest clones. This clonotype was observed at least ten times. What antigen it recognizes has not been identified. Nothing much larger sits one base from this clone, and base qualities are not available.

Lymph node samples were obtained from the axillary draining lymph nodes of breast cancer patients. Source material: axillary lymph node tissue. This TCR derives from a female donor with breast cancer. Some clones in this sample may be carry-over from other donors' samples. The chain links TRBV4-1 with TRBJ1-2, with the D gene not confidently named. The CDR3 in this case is CASSQAPFEAWRGYTF. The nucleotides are TGCGCCAGCAGCCAAGCCCCCTTCGAGGCCTGGAGGGGCTACACCTTC.